This entry features one TCR beta chain sequence. This sample is part of a study of shared clonotypes between healthy human individuals. Whole-study context: Donor composition was two women and a few men, aged 18 to 49.

Trimming took 4 bases from V and 3 from J, leaving 16 bases between them. CDR1 and CDR2 (germline): SGHAT, FQNNGV. This CDR3 is built from 16 residues. Here immunoSEQ multiplex PCR was the method, and the copy in TCRdb shows in-frame clones only, minus some. The table has over 2 million clones, around 92% seen once. This receptor was obtained from a man younger than 35 in good health. Some clones in this sample may be carry-over from other donors' samples. The specimen sequenced was naive CD4+ T cells from PBMCs. Subset specified: CD45RA+ positively selected. The chain carries TRBV11-2 and TRBJ2-1; a weak D match, TRBD2 (6 bases). The CDR3 coding sequence is TGTGCCAGCAGCTCCGGAAGCAGCGGGCGCTACAATGAGCAGTTCTTC. Translating gives CASSSGSSGRYNEQFF.